The present entry profiles one T cell receptor beta chain with its context. The germline V and J ends were trimmed by 5 bases and 1 base, with 17 bases remaining between them. Germline loops: CDR1 MNHNS, CDR2 SASEGT. The CDR3 runs 16 residues. The entry originates in a study of blood T cell repertoires in COVID-19. The overall study: Material from acute and convalescent COVID-19 was sourced from the United States, Italy and Spain.

Here immunoSEQ multiplex PCR was the method, and the copy in TCRdb shows in-frame clones only, minus some. This table has approximately 130,000 clones, over 80% appearing once. Allocation to cohorts depended on clinical history reported by the participants. Sequenced input: PBMCs or T cells enriched from blood (not recorded which). J is TRBJ1-2 and V is TRBV6-1; D possibly corresponds to TRBD1 (5 bases). This TCR was sampled from a man aged 30 to 39 who had recovered from COVID-19. The CDR3 region is CASSQGTEGINYGYTF. CDR3 in DNA: TGTGCCAGCAGTCAAGGGACGGAGGGGATTAACTATGGCTACACCTTC.